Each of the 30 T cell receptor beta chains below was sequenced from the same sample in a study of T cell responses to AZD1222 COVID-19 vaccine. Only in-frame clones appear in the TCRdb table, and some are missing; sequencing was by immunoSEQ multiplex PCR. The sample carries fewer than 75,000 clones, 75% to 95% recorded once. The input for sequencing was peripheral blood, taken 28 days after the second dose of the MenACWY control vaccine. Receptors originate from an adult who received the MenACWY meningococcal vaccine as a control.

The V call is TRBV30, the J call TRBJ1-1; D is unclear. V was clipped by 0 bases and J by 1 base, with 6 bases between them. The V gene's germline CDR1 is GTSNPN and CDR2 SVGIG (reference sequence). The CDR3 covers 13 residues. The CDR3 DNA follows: TGTGCCTGGAGTGTCGGACCGAACACTGAAGCTTTCTTT. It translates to CAWSVGPNTEAFF.

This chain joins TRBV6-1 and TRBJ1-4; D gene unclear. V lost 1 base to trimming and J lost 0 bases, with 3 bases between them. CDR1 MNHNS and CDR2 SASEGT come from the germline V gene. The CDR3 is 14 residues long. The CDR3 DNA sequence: TGTGCCAGCAGTGAAGGGACAACTAATGAAAAACTGTTTTTT. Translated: CASSEGTTNEKLFF.

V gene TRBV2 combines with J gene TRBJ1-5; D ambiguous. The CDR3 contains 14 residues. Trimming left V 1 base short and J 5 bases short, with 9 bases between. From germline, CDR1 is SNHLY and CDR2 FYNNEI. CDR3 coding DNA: TGTGCCAGCAGTGAAGGGTTATGGGATCAGCCCCAGCATTTT. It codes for CASSEGLWDQPQHF.

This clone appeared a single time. The CDR3 DNA follows: TGTGCCAGCAGTGAATGGAGAGACAGTAACTATGGCTACACCTTC. Translation: CASSEWRDSNYGYTF. The chain employs TRBV2 and TRBJ1-2; a weak D match, TRBD1 (5 bases). The CDR3 length is 15 residues. The V gene lost 2 bases and the J gene lost 1 base, with 11 bases spanning the gap. Germline values: CDR1 SNHLY, CDR2 FYNNEI.

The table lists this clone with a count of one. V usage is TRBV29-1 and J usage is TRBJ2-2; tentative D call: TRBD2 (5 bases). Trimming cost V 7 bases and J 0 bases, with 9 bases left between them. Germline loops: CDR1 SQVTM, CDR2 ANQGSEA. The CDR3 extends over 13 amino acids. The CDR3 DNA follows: TGCAGCGCCCTTAGCGCGAACACCGGGGAGCTGTTTTTT. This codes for CSALSANTGELFF.

The CDR3 DNA is TGCGCCAGCAGCTTGCTAGGACATCTGAACACTGAAGCTTTCTTT. Translating it yields CASSLLGHLNTEAFF. J is TRBJ1-1 and V is TRBV5-1; the D gene is possibly TRBD1 (5 bases). CDR1 and CDR2 (germline): SGHRS, YFSETQ. This CDR3 has 15 amino acids. V was trimmed by 1 base and J by 0 bases, leaving 10 bases between them. Full variable domain (rest looked up from reference TRBV5-1 and TRBJ1-1): KAGVTQTPRYLIKTRGQQVTLSCSPISGHRSVSWYQQTPGQGLQFLFEYFSETQRNKGNFPGRFSGRQFSNSRSEMNVSTLELGDSALYLCASSLLGHLNTEAFFGQGTRLTVV.

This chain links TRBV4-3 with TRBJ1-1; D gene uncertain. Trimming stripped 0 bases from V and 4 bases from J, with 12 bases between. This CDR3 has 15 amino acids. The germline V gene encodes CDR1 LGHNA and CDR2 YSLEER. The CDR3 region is CASSQELRSRTEAFF. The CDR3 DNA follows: TGCGCCAGCAGCCAAGAGCTCCGGTCCCGCACTGAAGCTTTCTTT.

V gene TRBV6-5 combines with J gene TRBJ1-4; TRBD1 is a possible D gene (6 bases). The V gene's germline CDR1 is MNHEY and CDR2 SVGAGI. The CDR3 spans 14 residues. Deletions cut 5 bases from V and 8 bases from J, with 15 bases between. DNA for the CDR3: TGTGCCAGCAGTACCGATGACAGGCCCGAAAAACTGTTTTTT. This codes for CASSTDDRPEKLFF.

The CDR3 loop is CASTGTANSPLHF. The DNA for the CDR3 is TGCGCCAGTACCGGGACAGCTAATTCACCCCTCCACTTT. The V gene is TRBV10-2, the J gene TRBJ1-6, with TRBD1 matching 7 bases. The CDR3 is 13 residues long. The V gene's germline CDR1 is WSHSY and CDR2 SAAADI. Unmatched junction bases numbered 5, after V lost 9 bases and J lost 6 bases.

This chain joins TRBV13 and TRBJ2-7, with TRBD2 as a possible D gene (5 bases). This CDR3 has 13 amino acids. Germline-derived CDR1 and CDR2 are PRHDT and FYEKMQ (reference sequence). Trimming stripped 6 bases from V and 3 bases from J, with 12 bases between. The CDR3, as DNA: TGTGCCAGCAGGGCGGAGGCAGACTACGAGCAGTACTTC. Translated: CASRAEADYEQYF.

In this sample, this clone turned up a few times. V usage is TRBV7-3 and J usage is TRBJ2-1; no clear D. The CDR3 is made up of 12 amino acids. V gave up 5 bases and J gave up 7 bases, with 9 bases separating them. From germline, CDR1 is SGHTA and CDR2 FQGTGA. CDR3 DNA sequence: TGTGCCAGCAGCAACGGCCCGAATGAGCAGTTCTTC. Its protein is CASSNGPNEQFF.

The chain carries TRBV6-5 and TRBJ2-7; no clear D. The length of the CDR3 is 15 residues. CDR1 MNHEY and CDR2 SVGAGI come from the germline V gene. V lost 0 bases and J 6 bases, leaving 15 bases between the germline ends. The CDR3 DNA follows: TGTGCCAGCAGTTACTCGACCTGGACGCCCTCCGAGCAGTACTTC. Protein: CASSYSTWTPSEQYF.

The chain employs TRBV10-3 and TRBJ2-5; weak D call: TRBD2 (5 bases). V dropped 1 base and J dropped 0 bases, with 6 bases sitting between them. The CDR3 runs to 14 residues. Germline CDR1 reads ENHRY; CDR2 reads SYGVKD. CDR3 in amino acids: CAISELDYQETQYF. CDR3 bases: TGTGCCATCAGTGAGTTGGACTACCAAGAGACCCAGTACTTC.

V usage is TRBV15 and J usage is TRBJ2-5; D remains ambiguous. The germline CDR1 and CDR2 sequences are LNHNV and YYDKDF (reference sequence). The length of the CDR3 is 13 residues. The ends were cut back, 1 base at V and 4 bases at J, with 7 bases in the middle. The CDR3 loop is CATSRGAGETQYF. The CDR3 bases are TGTGCCACCAGCAGAGGCGCTGGAGAGACCCAGTACTTC.

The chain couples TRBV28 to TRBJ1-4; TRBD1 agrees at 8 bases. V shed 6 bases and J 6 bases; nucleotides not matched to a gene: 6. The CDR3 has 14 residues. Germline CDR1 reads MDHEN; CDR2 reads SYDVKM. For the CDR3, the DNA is TGTGCCAGCAGCCCCGGGACAGGTCATGAAAAACTGTTTTTT. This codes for CASSPGTGHEKLFF.

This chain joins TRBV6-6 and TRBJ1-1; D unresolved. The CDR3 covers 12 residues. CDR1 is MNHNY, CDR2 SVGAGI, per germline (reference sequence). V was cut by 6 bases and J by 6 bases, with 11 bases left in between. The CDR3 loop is CASSIQGSEAFF. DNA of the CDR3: TGTGCCAGCAGCATACAAGGGTCTGAAGCTTTCTTT.

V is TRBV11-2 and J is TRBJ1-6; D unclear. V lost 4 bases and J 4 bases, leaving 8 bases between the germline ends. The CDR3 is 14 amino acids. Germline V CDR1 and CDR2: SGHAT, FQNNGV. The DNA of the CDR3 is TGTGCCAGCAGCTCAGGCGCTTATAATTCACCCCTCCACTTT. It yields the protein CASSSGAYNSPLHF.

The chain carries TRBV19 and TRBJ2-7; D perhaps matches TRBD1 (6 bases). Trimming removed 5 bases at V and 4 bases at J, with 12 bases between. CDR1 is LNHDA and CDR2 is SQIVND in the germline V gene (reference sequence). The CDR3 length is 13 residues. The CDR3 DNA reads TGTGCCAGTAGTTACAGGGTGGGGTACGAGCAGTACTTC. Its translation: CASSYRVGYEQYF.

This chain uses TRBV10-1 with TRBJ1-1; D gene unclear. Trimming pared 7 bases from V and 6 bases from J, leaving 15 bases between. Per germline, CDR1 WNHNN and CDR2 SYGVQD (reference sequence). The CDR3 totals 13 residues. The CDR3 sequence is CASMAVPGAEAFF. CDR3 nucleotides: TGCGCCAGCATGGCGGTCCCGGGAGCTGAAGCTTTCTTT.

Here the CDR3 reads CASSPRAGNINTGELFF. The CDR3, as DNA: TGTGCCTCCAGCCCCCGGGCCGGTAACATTAACACCGGGGAGCTGTTTTTT. The chain links TRBV30 to TRBJ2-2; unclear D gene. Germline values: CDR1 GTSNPN, CDR2 SVGIG (reference sequence). The CDR3 runs to 17 residues. V was pared by 7 bases and J by 2 bases, with 23 bases between.

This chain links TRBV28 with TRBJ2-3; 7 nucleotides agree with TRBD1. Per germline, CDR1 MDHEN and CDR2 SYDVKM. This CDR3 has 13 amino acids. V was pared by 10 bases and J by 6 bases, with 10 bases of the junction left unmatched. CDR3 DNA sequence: TGTGCCACCAACGTAGGGACAGTTGATACGCAGTATTTT. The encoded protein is CATNVGTVDTQYF. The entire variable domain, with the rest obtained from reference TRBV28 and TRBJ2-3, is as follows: DVKVTQSSRYLVKRTGEKVFLECVQDMDHENMFWYRQDPGLGLRLIYFSYDVKMKEKGDIPEGYSVSREKKERFSLILESASTNQTSMYLCATNVGTVDTQYFGPGTRLTVL.

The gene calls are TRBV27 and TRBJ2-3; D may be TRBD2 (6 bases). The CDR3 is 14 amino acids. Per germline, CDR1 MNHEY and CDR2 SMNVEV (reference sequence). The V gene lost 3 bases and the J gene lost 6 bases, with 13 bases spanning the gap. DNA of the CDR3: TGTGCCAGCAGTTTTGGAGCGGGTATTGATACGCAGTATTTT. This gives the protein CASSFGAGIDTQYF.

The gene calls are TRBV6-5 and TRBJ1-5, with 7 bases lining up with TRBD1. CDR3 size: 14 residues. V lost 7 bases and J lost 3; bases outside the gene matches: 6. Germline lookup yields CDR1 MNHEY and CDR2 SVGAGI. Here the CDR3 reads CASITGEYNQPQHF. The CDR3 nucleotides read TGTGCCAGCATTACAGGGGAGTACAATCAGCCCCAGCATTTT.

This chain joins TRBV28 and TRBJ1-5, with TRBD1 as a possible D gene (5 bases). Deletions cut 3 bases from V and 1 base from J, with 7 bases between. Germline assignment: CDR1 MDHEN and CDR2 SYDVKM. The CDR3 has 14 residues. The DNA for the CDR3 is TGTGCCAGCAGTTTCGCAGGGAGCAATCAGCCCCAGCATTTT. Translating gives CASSFAGSNQPQHF. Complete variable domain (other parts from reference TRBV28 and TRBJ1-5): DVKVTQSSRYLVKRTGEKVFLECVQDMDHENMFWYRQDPGLGLRLIYFSYDVKMKEKGDIPEGYSVSREKKERFSLILESASTNQTSMYLCASSFAGSNQPQHFGDGTRLSIL.

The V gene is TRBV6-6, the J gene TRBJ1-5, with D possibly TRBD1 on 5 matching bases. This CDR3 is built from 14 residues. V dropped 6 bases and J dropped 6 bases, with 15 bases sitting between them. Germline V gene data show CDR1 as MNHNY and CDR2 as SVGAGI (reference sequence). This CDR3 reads CASSSPGEVQPQHF. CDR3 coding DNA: TGTGCCAGCAGCTCGCCGGGGGAAGTTCAGCCCCAGCATTTT.

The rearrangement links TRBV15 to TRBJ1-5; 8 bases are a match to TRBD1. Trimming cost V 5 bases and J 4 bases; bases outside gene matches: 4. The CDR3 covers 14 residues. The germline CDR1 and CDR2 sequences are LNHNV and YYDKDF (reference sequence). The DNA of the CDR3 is TGTGCCACCAGCCTAGACAGGGGAAATCAGCCCCAGCATTTT. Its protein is CATSLDRGNQPQHF.

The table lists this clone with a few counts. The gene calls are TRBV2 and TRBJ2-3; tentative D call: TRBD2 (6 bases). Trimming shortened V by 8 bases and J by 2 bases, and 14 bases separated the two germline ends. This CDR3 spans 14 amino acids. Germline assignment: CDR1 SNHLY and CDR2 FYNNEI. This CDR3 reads CASSYLAATDTQYF. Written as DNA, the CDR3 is TGTGCCAGCTCGTATTTAGCGGCCACAGATACGCAGTATTTT.

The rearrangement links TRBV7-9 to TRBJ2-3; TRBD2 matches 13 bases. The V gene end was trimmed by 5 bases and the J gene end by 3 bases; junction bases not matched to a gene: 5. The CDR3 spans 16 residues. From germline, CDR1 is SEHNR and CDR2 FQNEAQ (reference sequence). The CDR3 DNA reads TGTGCCAGCAGCCCAGGGACTAGCGGGAATACAGATACGCAGTATTTT. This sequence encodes CASSPGTSGNTDTQYF.

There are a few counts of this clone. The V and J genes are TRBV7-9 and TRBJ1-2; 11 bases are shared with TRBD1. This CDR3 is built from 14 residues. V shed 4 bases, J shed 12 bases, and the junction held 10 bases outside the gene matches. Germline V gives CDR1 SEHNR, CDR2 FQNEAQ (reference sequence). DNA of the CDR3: TGTGCCAGCAGCTGGGGACAGGGGGAGGGCCCCAACACCTTC. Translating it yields CASSWGQGEGPNTF.

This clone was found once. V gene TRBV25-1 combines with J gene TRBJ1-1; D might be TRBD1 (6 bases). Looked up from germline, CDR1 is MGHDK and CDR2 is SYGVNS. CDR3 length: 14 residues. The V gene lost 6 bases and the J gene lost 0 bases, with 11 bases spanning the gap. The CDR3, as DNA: TGTGCCAGCAGGGGACATTTCCTGAACACTGAAGCTTTCTTT. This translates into CASRGHFLNTEAFF.